This T cell receptor beta chain was observed in a study of spatial heterogeneity in lung cancer. This clonotype was detected only a few times. Its antigen is still unknown. Time point in this sample: sample taken at primary tumor resection. One entry per CDR3 protein, called by TCRdb with MiXCR from the 5' RACE reads. The sample yields 25,000 to 30,000 distinct CDR3 sequences, 7.1% seen once. General observations from the study: Within tumors, counts of expanded alpha and beta TCRs tracked tumor mutation counts.

The TCR comes from a male donor with early-stage non-small cell lung cancer. Sequenced material: lung tumor tissue, taken at surgery.

This CDR3 is CASSFSGDTQYF. CDR3 nucleotide sequence: TGTGCCAGCAGCTTCTCGGGGGATACGCAGTATTTT. This chain connects TRBV11-3 to TRBJ2-3; D is possibly TRBD2 (5 bases). The CDR3 runs to 12 residues. The germline V gene has CDR1 SGHNT and CDR2 YENEEA. Trimming removed 3 bases from V and 6 bases from J, with 7 bases in between.